The sequence of this T cell receptor (beta chain) was determined in a study of CD8+ T cells in alopecia areata. Findings of the study overall: Tofacitinib did not eliminate many expanded lesional clones from scalp or blood.

Sequencing relied on a cDNA template that was reverse transcribed from extracted RNA. Clones were sequenced by immunoSEQ multiplex PCR, and TCRdb holds only the in-frame ones, with some missing. The table includes around 110,000 clones, roughly three fifths detected once. As for this clone: Its matching antigen is unknown.

Treatment specified: oral pan-JAK inhibitor, 5-10 mg twice daily. Germline CDR1 is LNHNV and CDR2 is YYDKDF (reference sequence). The CDR3 loop spans 13 amino acids. V dropped 9 bases and J dropped 3 bases, with 12 bases sitting between them. V and J are TRBV15 and TRBJ1-5; D is unresolved. The sequence was obtained from a human donor with alopecia areata. Sequencing was performed on CD8+ T cells sorted from blood, taken at week 24, from a patient treated with tofacitinib. The DNA for the CDR3 is TGTGCCACATCGGTGGATTACAATCAGCCCCAGCATTTT. It encodes CATSVDYNQPQHF.